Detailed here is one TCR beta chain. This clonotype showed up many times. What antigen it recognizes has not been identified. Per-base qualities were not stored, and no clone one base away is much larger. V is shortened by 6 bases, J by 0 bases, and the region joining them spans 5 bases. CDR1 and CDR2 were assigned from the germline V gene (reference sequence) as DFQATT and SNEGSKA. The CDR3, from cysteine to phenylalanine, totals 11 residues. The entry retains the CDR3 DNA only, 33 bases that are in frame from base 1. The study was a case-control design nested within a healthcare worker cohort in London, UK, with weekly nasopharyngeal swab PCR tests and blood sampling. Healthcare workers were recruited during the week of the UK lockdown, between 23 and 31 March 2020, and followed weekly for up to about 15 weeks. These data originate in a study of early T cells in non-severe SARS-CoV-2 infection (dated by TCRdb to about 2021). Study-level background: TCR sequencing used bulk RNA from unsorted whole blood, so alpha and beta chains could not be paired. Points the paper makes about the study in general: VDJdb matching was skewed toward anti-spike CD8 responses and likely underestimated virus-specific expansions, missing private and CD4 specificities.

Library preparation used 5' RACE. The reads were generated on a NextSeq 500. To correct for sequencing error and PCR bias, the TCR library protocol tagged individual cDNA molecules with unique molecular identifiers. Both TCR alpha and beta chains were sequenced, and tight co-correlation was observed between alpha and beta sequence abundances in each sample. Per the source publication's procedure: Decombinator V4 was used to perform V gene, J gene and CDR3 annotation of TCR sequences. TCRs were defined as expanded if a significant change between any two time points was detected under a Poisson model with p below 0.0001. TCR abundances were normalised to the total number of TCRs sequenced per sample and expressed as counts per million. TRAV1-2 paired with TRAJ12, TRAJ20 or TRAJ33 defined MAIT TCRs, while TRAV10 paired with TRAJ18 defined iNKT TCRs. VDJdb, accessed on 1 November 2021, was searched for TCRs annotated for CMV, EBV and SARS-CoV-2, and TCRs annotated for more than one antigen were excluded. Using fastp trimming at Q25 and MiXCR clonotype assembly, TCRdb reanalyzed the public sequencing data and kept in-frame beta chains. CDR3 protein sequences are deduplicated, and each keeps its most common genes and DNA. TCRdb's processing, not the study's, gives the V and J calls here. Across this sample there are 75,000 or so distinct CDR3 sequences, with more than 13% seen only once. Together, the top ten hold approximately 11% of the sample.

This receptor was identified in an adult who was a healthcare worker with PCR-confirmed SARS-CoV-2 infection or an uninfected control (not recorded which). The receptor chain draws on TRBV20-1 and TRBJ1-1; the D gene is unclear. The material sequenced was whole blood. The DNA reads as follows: TGCAGTGCAATTATGAACACTGAAGCTTTCTTT. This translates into CSAIMNTEAFF.